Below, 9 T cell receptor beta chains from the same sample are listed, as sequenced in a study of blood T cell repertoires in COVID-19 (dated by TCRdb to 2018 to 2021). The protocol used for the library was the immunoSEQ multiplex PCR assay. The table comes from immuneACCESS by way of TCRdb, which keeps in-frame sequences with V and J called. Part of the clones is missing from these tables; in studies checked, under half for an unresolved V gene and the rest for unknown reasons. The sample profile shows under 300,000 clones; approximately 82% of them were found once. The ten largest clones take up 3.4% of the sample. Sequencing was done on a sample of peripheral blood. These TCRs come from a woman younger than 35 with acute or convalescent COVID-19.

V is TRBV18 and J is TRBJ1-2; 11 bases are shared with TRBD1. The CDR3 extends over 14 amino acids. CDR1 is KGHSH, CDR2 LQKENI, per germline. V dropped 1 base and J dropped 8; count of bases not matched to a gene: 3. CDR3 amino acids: CASSPLDRGRGYTF. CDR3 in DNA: TGTGCCAGCTCACCACTGGACAGGGGGCGAGGCTACACCTTC.

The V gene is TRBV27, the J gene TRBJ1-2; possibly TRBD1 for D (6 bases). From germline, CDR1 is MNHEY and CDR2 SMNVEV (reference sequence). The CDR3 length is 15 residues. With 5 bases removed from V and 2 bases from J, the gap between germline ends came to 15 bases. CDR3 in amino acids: CASSALRTANYGYTF. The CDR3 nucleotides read TGTGCCAGCAGTGCCTTACGGACAGCCAACTATGGCTACACCTTC.

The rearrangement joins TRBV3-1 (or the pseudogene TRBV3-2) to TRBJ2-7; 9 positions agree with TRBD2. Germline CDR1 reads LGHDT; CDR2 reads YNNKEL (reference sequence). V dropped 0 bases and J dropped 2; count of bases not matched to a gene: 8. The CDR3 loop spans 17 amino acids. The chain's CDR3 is CASSQEGVAGGTYEQYF. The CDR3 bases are TGTGCCAGCAGCCAAGAGGGGGTGGCGGGAGGGACCTACGAGCAGTACTTC.

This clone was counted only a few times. CDR3 region: CASRLDREKLFF. The CDR3 DNA is TGTGCCAGCAGGCTGGACAGGGAAAAACTGTTTTTT. The rearrangement uses TRBV7-9 and TRBJ1-4; 7 nucleotides agree with TRBD1. Per the germline V gene, CDR1 is SEHNR and CDR2 is FQNEAQ (reference sequence). This CDR3 has 12 residues. V trimming: 6 bases; J trimming: 8 bases; junction bases outside the gene matches: 3.

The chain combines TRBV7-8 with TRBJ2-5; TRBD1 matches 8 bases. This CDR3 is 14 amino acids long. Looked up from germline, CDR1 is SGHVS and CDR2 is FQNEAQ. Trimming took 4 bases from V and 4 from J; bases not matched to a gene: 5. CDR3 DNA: TGTGCCAGCAGCTCTTGGACAGGGTCAGAGACCCAGTACTTC. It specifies CASSSWTGSETQYF.

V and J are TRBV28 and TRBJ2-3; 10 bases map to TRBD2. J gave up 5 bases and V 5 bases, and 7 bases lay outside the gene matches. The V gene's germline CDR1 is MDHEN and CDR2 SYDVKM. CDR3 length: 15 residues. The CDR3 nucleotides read TGTGCCAGCAGTCCCGCTAGCGGGAGAGGAGATACGCAGTATTTT. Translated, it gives CASSPASGRGDTQYF. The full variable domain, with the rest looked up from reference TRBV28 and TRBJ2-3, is DVKVTQSSRYLVKRTGEKVFLECVQDMDHENMFWYRQDPGLGLRLIYFSYDVKMKEKGDIPEGYSVSREKKERFSLILESASTNQTSMYLCASSPASGRGDTQYFGPGTRLTVL.

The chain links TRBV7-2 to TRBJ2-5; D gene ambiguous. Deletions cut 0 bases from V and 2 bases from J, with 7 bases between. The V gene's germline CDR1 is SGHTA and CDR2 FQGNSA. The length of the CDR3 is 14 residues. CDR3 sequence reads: CASSLASLQETQYF. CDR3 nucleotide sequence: TGTGCCAGCAGCTTAGCGAGTTTACAAGAGACCCAGTACTTC.

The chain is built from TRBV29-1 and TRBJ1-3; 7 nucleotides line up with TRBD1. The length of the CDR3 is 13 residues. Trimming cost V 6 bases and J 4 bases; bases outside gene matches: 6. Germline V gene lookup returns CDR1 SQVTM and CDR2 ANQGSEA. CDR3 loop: CSVDKTGGNTIYF. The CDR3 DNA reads TGCAGCGTGGATAAGACAGGGGGAAACACCATATATTTT. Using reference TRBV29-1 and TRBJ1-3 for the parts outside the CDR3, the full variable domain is SAVISQKPSRDICQRGTSLTIQCQVDSQVTMMFWYRQQPGQSLTLIATANQGSEATYESGFVIDKFPISRPNLTFSTLTVSNMSPEDSSIYLCSVDKTGGNTIYFGEGSWLTVV.

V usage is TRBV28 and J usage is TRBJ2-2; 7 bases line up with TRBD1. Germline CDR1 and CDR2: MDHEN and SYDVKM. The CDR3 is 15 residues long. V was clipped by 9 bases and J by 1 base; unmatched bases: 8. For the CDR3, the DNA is TGTGCCAGGCTATCGGACAGGAAGAACACCGGGGAGCTGTTTTTT. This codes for CARLSDRKNTGELFF. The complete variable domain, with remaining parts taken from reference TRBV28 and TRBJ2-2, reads DVKVTQSSRYLVKRTGEKVFLECVQDMDHENMFWYRQDPGLGLRLIYFSYDVKMKEKGDIPEGYSVSREKKERFSLILESASTNQTSMYLCARLSDRKNTGELFFGEGSRLTVL.